This T cell receptor beta chain emerged from a study of blood T cell repertoires in COVID-19. Study-wide context: COVID-19 samples from acute and convalescent phases originated in the United States, Italy and Spain. T cells, B-cell-depleted T cells, or PBMCs provided the cDNA or gDNA that served as material.

There are 13 residues in the CDR3. CDR1 and CDR2 from the germline V gene are MDHEN and SYDVKM. Trimming removed 3 bases from V and 8 bases from J, with 13 bases in between. As handled by the study authors: It was from reference gene primer amplification that nucleated cell counts were estimated. The table came from immunoSEQ multiplex PCR; TCRdb's copy has only in-frame clones and leaves some out. V and J calls and clone size are copied from that table; D and trimming were computed from the DNA. The table records 220,000 or so clones, approximately 83% of them present only once. Material: peripheral blood. The sequence came from a woman between 55 and 75 years old with acute or convalescent COVID-19. The rearrangement joins TRBV28 to TRBJ1-2, with D possibly matching TRBD1 (5 bases). The CDR3: CASSLQGGSGYTF. CDR3 DNA: TGTGCCAGCAGTTTGCAGGGTGGCTCCGGCTACACCTTC.